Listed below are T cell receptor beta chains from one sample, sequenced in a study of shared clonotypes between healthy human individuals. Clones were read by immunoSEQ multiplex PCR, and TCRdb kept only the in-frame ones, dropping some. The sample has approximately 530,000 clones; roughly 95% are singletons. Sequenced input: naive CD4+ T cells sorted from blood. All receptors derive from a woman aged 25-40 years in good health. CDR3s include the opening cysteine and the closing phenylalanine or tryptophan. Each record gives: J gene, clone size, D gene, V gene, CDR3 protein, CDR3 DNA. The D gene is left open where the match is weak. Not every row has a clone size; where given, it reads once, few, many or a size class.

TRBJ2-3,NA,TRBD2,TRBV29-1,CSVEDRRERPNTQYF,TGCAGCGTTGAAGATCGGCGGGAGCGGCCAAATACGCAGTATTTT
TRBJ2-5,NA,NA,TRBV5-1,CASSPGTQETQYF,TGCGCCAGCAGCCCAGGGACCCAAGAGACCCAGTACTTC
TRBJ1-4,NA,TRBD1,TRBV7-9,CASSFAGGEGEKLFF,TGTGCCAGCAGCTTTGCAGGGGGCGAAGGTGAAAAACTGTTTTTT
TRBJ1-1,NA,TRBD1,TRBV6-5,CASRARGQGLEAFF,TGTGCCAGCAGAGCTAGGGGACAGGGGCTAGAAGCTTTCTTT
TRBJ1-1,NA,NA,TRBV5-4,CASSIEPIRNPNTEAFF,TGTGCCAGCAGCATAGAACCTATTCGGAATCCTAACACTGAAGCTTTCTTT
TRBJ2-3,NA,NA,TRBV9,CASSVALTSTDTQYF,TGTGCCAGCAGCGTAGCCCTAACTAGCACAGATACGCAGTATTTT
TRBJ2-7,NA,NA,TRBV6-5,CASSYSRGNPYEQYF,TGTGCCAGCAGTTACTCGCGAGGGAACCCCTACGAGCAGTACTTC
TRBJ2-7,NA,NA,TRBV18,CASSPTTSSGYEQYF,TGTGCCAGCTCACCAACGACTAGTAGTGGCTACGAGCAGTACTTC
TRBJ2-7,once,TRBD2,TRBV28,CASSFHHSGSSYEQYF,TGTGCCAGCAGTTTCCATCATAGCGGGAGCTCCTACGAGCAGTACTTC
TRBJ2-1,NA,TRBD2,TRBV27,CASSKIPPRTSGRRSYNEQFF,TGTGCCAGCAGTAAGATACCCCCACGGACTAGCGGGCGGAGATCCTACAATGAGCAGTTCTTC
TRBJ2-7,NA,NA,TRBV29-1,CSVGGLGSYEQYF,TGCAGCGTTGGGGGTCTAGGGTCCTACGAGCAGTACTTC
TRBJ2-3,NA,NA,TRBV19,CASSIVSGVADTQYF,TGTGCCAGTAGTATAGTTTCGGGGGTTGCAGATACGCAGTATTTT
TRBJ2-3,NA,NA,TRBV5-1,CASSLGPSRSTDTQYF,TGCGCCAGCAGCTTAGGTCCTAGCCGTAGCACAGATACGCAGTATTTT
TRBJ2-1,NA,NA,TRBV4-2,CASSHMPGGKDEQFF,TGTGCCAGCAGCCACATGCCGGGCGGGAAGGATGAGCAGTTCTTC
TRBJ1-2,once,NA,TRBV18,CASSPSETEIYGYTF,TGTGCCAGCTCACCATCCGAGACAGAAATCTATGGCTACACCTTC
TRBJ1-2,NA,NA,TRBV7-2,CASTTGEGYGYTF,TGTGCCAGCACCACTGGAGAGGGCTATGGCTACACCTTC
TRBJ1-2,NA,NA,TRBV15,CATSRAQGLGGYTF,TGTGCCACCAGCAGAGCGCAGGGCTTAGGTGGCTACACCTTC
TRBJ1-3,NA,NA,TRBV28,CASSRGRDTIYF,TGTGCCAGCAGCCGGGGGAGGGACACCATATATTTT
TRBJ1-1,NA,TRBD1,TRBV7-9,CASSYWTGNTEAFF,TGTGCCAGCAGCTACTGGACAGGAAACACTGAAGCTTTCTTT
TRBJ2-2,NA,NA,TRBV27,CASRTPSLTRDTGELFF,TGTGCCAGCAGAACCCCATCCCTCACTAGGGACACCGGGGAGCTGTTTTTT
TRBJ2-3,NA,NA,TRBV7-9,CASSNTDTQYF,TGTGCCAGCAGCAACACAGATACGCAGTATTTT
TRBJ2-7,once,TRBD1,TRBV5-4,CASSSPGTASYEQYF,TGTGCCAGCAGCTCTCCCGGGACAGCCTCCTACGAGCAGTACTTC
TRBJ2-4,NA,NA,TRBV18,CASSPPGAKNIQYF,TGTGCCAGCTCACCACCGGGAGCCAAAAACATTCAGTACTTC
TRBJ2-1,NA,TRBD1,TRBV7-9,CASSVGQGIWEQFF,TGTGCCAGCAGCGTAGGACAGGGGATCTGGGAGCAGTTCTTC
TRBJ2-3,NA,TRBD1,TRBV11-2,CASSFSPGGLSYTDTQYF,TGTGCCAGCAGCTTCTCCCCAGGGGGTCTTAGCTACACAGATACGCAGTATTTT
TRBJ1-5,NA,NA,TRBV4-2,CASSQDGDSNQPQHF,TGTGCCAGCAGCCAAGACGGGGATAGCAATCAGCCCCAGCATTTT
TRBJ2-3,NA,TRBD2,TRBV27,CASSLWLAGPTDTQYF,TGTGCCAGCAGTTTATGGCTAGCGGGCCCCACAGATACGCAGTATTTT
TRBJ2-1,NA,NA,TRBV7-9,CASSLSAYNEQFF,TGTGCCAGCAGCTTATCGGCCTACAATGAGCAGTTCTTC
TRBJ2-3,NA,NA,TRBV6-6,CASSSTGTHFTDTQYF,TGTGCCAGCAGTTCAACCGGGACTCACTTCACAGATACGCAGTATTTT
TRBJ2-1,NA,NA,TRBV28,CASSFELGGHNEQFF,TGTGCCAGCAGTTTCGAACTAGGGGGGCACAATGAGCAGTTCTTC
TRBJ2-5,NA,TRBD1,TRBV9,CASSVGAGGIVETQYF,TGTGCCAGCAGCGTAGGCGCAGGGGGCATCGTCGAGACCCAGTACTTC
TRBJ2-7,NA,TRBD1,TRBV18,CASSPRTGPYEQYF,TGTGCCAGCTCACCACGGACAGGACCCTACGAGCAGTACTTC
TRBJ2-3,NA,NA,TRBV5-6,CASSTGRLFTDTQYF,TGTGCCAGCAGCACGGGACGGCTTTTCACAGATACGCAGTATTTT
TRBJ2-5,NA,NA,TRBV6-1,CASSTGRWETQYF,TGTGCCAGCAGTACAGGGCGATGGGAGACCCAGTACTTC
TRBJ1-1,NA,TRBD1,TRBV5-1,CASSQGTGNTEAFF,TGCGCCAGCAGCCAAGGGACAGGGAACACTGAAGCTTTCTTT
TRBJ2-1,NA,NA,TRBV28,CASSSARTYNEQFF,TGTGCCAGCAGTTCCGCCCGGACTTACAATGAGCAGTTCTTC
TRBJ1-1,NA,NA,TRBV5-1,CASGTGTAGRGTEAFF,TGCGCCAGCGGAACCGGGACGGCGGGCAGGGGCACTGAAGCTTTCTTT
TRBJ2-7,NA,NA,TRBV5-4,CASSTGGQYSYEQYF,TGTGCCAGCAGCACCGGGGGACAGTACTCCTACGAGCAGTACTTC
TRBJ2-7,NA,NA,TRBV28,CASSLYYRSAYEQYF,TGTGCCAGCAGTTTATACTACAGGTCCGCCTACGAGCAGTACTTC
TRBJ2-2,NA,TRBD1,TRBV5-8,CASSWQGDSAANTGELFF,TGTGCCAGCAGCTGGCAGGGGGATTCCGCCGCGAACACCGGGGAGCTGTTTTTT
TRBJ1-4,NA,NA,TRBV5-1,CASSRDGIDEKLFF,TGCGCCAGCAGCAGGGACGGAATAGATGAAAAACTGTTTTTT
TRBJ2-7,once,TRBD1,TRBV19,CASSNTGGPEDEQYF,TGTGCCAGTAGTAACACAGGGGGCCCAGAGGACGAGCAGTACTTC
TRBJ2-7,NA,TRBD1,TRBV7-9,CASSPAGTAPREQYF,TGTGCCAGCAGCCCTGCCGGGACAGCGCCTAGGGAGCAGTACTTC
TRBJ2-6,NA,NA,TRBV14,CASSHKWGGKASGANVLTF,TGTGCCAGCAGCCATAAATGGGGCGGAAAAGCCTCTGGGGCCAACGTCCTGACTTTC
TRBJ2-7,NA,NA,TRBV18,CASSPTGQKQYF,TGTGCCAGCTCACCGACAGGACAAAAGCAGTACTTC
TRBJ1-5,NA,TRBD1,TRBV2,CASFPGTGVYRNQPQHF,TGTGCCAGCTTCCCCGGGACAGGGGTATATCGCAATCAGCCCCAGCATTTT
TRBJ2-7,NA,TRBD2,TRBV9,CASSPRTSGSLKEQYF,TGTGCCAGCAGCCCCCGGACTAGCGGGAGTTTAAAGGAGCAGTACTTC
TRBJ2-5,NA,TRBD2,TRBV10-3,CAISRLAGVETQYF,TGTGCCATCAGTCGACTAGCGGGAGTAGAGACCCAGTACTTC
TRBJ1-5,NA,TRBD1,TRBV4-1,CASSQARGRNQPQHF,TGCGCCAGCAGCCAAGCCAGGGGGCGCAATCAGCCCCAGCATTTT
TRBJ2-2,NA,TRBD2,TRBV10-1,CASSGGYPGLAGGEGGGELFF,TGCGCCAGCAGTGGGGGGTATCCGGGACTAGCGGGAGGAGAGGGTGGCGGGGAGCTGTTTTTT
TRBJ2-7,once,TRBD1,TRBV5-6,CASSLAQGYNEQYF,TGTGCCAGCAGCTTGGCACAGGGGTACAACGAGCAGTACTTC
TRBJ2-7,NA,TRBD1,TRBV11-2,CASSLGDRGKFSYEQYF,TGTGCCAGCAGCTTAGGGGACAGGGGAAAATTTTCCTACGAGCAGTACTTC